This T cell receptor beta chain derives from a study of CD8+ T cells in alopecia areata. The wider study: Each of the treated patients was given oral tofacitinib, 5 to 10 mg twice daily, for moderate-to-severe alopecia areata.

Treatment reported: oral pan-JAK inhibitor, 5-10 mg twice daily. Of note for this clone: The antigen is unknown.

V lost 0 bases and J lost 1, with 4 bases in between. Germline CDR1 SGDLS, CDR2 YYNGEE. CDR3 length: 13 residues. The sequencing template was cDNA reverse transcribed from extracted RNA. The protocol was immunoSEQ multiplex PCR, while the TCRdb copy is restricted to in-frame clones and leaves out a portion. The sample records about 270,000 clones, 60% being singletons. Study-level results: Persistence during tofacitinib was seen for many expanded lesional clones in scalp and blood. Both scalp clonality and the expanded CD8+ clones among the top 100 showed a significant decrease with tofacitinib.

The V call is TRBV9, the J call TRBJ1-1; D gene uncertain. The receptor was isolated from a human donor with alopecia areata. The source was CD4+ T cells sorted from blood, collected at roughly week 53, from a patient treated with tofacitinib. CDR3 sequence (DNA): TGTGCCAGCAGCGTAGAGTGGAACACTGAAGCTTTCTTT. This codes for CASSVEWNTEAFF.